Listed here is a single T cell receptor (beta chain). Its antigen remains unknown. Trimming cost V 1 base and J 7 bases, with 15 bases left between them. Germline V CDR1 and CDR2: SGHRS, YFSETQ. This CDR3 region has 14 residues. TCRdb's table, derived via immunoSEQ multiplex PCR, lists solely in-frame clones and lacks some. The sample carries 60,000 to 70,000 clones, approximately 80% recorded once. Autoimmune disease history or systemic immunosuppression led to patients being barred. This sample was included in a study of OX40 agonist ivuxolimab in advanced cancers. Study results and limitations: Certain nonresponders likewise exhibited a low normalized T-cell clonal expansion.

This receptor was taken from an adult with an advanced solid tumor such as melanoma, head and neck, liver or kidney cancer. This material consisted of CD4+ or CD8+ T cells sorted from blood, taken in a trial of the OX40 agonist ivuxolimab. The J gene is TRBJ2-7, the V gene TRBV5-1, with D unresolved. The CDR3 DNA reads TGCGCCAGCAGCTTGTATGGGGTTCCTACGGAGCAGTACTTC. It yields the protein CASSLYGVPTEQYF.